This T cell receptor beta chain originates from a study of beta chain features in type 1 diabetes. Every isolated RNA sample was fully reverse transcribed, so sequencing captured expressed TCRB transcripts. Some clones are missing from TCRdb's copy, which holds only in-frame ones; the method was immunoSEQ multiplex PCR. The table includes under 450,000 clones, approximately 13% detected once. This clone has more than one count but fewer than ten. Germline CDR1 is SGDLS and CDR2 is YYNGEE. The CDR3 length is 15 residues. The germline V and J ends were trimmed by 3 bases and 0 bases, with 9 bases remaining between them.

The sequenced sample was naive CD4+ T cells from blood. The source is a man under 40 in good health. J is TRBJ2-2 and V is TRBV9; no clear D gene. The CDR3 region has the DNA TGTGCCAGCAGCGGCCCTAACGCGAACACCGGGGAGCTGTTTTTT. It encodes CASSGPNANTGELFF.